The source of this T cell receptor (beta chain) is a study of T-cell reconstitution after alpha-beta-depleted transplantation in children. Findings of the study overall: Expanded graft clones, several hundred of them, were reportedly the source of alpha-beta T cells about two months after transplant. Hyperexpanded clones declined; after one year, newly produced T cells mostly supplied diversity.

It was with unique molecular identifiers that the TCRbeta library was prepared. MiXCR, applied by TCRdb to the PCR reads, yields one record per CDR3 protein. The sample carries fewer than 500,000 distinct CDR3 sequences, about 45% recorded once. With 6 bases removed from V and 4 bases from J, the gap between germline ends came to 6 bases. CDR3 length: 12 residues. This clonotype was detected only a few times. Its antigen is unidentified. Here the sequenced sample was PBMCs, taken before TCRalphabeta/CD19-depleted stem cell transplant. The V call is TRBV12-3 or TRBV12-4, the J call TRBJ2-2, with D unclear. This TCR was sampled from a girl under 10 years old with aplastic anemia, due to receive a stem cell transplant. CDR3 residues: CASRPITGELFF. CDR3 bases: TGTGCCAGCAGGCCTATCACCGGGGAGCTGTTTTTT.